This T cell receptor beta chain was sequenced during a study of cytomegalovirus exposure and HLA in healthy donors. Study-wide results and caveats: Reported performance of the classifier showed diagnosis of cytomegalovirus status with high specificity and sensitivity. Cytomegalovirus association was listed for 150 to 200 TCR beta chains. Many donors carried some public TCRs, although rarity characterized most TCR sequences.

TCRdb keeps only in-frame clones here, not all; method: immunoSEQ multiplex PCR. Of 70,000 or so clones listed, around 94% are singletons. Of note for this clone: Its antigen remains unidentified.

V was cut by 3 bases and J by 4 bases, with 13 bases left in between. CDR1 is KGHSH, CDR2 LQKENI, per germline. This CDR3 is built from 14 residues. Sequencing used PBMCs. This receptor was obtained from a man aged 18 to 29 in good health and CMV-seropositive. The chain recombines TRBV18 with TRBJ2-7, with D tentatively TRBD2 (6 bases). Here the CDR3 reads CASSPGAGIYEQYF. For the CDR3, the DNA is TGTGCCAGCTCACCCGGGGCGGGGATTTACGAGCAGTACTTC.